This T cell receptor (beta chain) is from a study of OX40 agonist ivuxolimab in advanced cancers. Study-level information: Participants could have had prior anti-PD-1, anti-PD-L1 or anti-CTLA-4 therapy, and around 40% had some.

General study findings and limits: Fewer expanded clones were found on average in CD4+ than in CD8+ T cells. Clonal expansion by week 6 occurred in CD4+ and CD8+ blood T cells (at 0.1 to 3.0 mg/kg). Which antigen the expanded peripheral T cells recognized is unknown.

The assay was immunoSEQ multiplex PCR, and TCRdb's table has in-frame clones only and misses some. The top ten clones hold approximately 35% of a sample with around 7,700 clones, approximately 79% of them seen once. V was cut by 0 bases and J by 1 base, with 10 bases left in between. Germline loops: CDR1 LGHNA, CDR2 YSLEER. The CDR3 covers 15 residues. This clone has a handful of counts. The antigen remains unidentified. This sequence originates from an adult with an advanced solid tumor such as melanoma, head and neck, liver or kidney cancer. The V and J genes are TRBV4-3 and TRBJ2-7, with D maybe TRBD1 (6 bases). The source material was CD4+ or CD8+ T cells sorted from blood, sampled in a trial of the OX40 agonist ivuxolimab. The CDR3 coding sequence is TGCGCCAGCAGCCAAGATAGGGACACTTCCTACGAGCAGTACTTC. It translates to CASSQDRDTSYEQYF.